The 14 T cell receptor beta chains in this list originate from one sample, sequenced in a study of a mutant IDH1 vaccine in newly diagnosed glioma. Repertoires were generated with immunoSEQ multiplex PCR, while TCRdb's copy carries only in-frame clones and drops some. The sample includes approximately 110,000 clones, 90% of them seen just once. These receptors' antigens are unknown. Time point reported: week 11, during vaccination. The vaccine gave 300 ug of a 20-mer mutant IDH1 peptide subcutaneously per dose. The specimen comprised PBMCs, sampled from a glioma patient whose treatment included an IDH1 peptide vaccine. Receptors originate from a woman between 45 and 60 years old with glioma.

The gene calls are TRBV15 and TRBJ2-3; 7 positions match TRBD1. CDR1 LNHNV and CDR2 YYDKDF come from the germline V gene (reference sequence). This CDR3 comprises 14 residues. J gave up 2 bases and V 3 bases, and 2 bases lay outside the gene matches. As DNA, the CDR3 is TGTGCCACCAGCAGGACAGGGCTCACAGATACGCAGTATTTT. It specifies CATSRTGLTDTQYF.

V gene TRBV7-2 combines with J gene TRBJ2-1; TRBD2 aligns across 10 bases. In germline, CDR1 is SGHTA, CDR2 FQGNSA. The length of the CDR3 is 15 residues. Losses at the gene ends were 4 bases for V and 9 bases for J; bases not matched to a gene: 9. Here the CDR3 DNA reads TGTGCCAGCAGCTCTCCGGGACTAGCGTTGGGTGAGCAGTTCTTC. It codes for CASSSPGLALGEQFF.

The CDR3 loop is CASSLRVDKNIQYF. In DNA, the CDR3 is TGTGCCAGCAGTTTAAGGGTCGACAAAAACATTCAGTACTTC. The chain links TRBV27 to TRBJ2-4; D unclear. The CDR3 runs to 14 residues. Germline V lookup: CDR1 MNHEY, CDR2 SMNVEV (reference sequence). The V end lost 2 bases, the J end lost 3 bases, and 8 bases lay between the germline ends.

This chain joins TRBV29-1 and TRBJ1-2; D is unresolved. Germline V CDR1 and CDR2: SQVTM, ANQGSEA. The CDR3 is made up of 13 amino acids. V lost 0 bases, J lost 4 bases, and 9 bases lay in between. CDR3 DNA: TGCAGCGTTGAAGACGGCACCTTCTATGGCTACACCTTC. It codes for CSVEDGTFYGYTF.

The chain has TRBV5-1 and TRBJ1-1; D unresolved. Trimming took 0 bases from V and 3 from J, leaving 9 bases between them. The CDR3 length is 14 residues. CDR1 SGHRS and CDR2 YFSETQ come from the germline V gene. The CDR3 DNA follows: TGCGCCAGCAGCTTGGACAGATGGGACACTGAAGCTTTCTTT. It translates to CASSLDRWDTEAFF.

A few counts support this clone. The chain uses TRBV10-3 and TRBJ1-2; D might be TRBD1 (6 bases). The V end was cut by 6 bases, the J end by 2 bases, with 10 bases between. The length of the CDR3 is 13 residues. CDR1 is ENHRY and CDR2 is SYGVKD in the germline V gene. The CDR3, as DNA: TGTGCCATCAGACCCACAGGGAACTATGGCTACACCTTC. Translating it yields CAIRPTGNYGYTF.

This clone was observed once. The chain is built from TRBV5-1 and TRBJ1-2; unclear D gene. This CDR3 contains 14 residues. Trimming stripped 1 base from V and 0 bases from J, with 7 bases between. Per germline, CDR1 SGHRS and CDR2 YFSETQ. The CDR3 loop is CASSLKGPNYGYTF. For the CDR3, the DNA is TGCGCCAGCAGCTTGAAGGGTCCTAACTATGGCTACACCTTC.

V is TRBV6-5 and J is TRBJ2-7; TRBD2 matches at 12 bases. V was clipped by 8 bases and J by 4 bases; unmatched bases: 6. The CDR3 is 14 residues long. Germline loops: CDR1 MNHEY, CDR2 SVGAGI. CDR3 sequence: CASSTSGSRYEQYF. CDR3 sequence (DNA): TGTGCCAGCTCGACTAGCGGGAGTCGGTACGAGCAGTACTTC.

The gene calls are TRBV10-2 and TRBJ2-5, with 7 nucleotides matching TRBD1. CDR3 size: 14 residues. The germline gives CDR1 WSHSY, CDR2 SAAADI. J was trimmed by 4 bases and V by 7 bases; bases with no gene match: 9. This CDR3 is CASIRSAGGETQYF. CDR3 nucleotides: TGCGCCAGCATTAGGTCGGCAGGGGGAGAGACCCAGTACTTC.

V gene TRBV5-5 combines with J gene TRBJ1-2; tentative D call: TRBD1 (6 bases). CDR3 length equals 15 residues. Trimming stripped 3 bases from V and 0 bases from J, with 12 bases between. Germline-derived CDR1 and CDR2 are SGHKS and YYEKEE (reference sequence). This CDR3 is CASSSHREPNYGYTF. The CDR3 DNA follows: TGTGCCAGCAGCTCCCACAGGGAACCTAACTATGGCTACACCTTC.

Here the CDR3 reads CASSMDRANTGELFF. The CDR3 nucleotides read TGCGCCAGCAGCATGGACAGGGCGAACACCGGGGAGCTGTTTTTT. This chain links TRBV5-1 with TRBJ2-2; 8 bases align to TRBD1. Germline CDR1 and CDR2: SGHRS and YFSETQ. The CDR3 extends over 15 amino acids. With 4 bases clipped from V and 0 bases from J, the junction kept 2 bases outside the gene matches.

V is TRBV7-9 and J is TRBJ2-1; D unclear. Per germline, CDR1 SEHNR and CDR2 FQNEAQ (reference sequence). This CDR3 contains 12 residues. The germline V and J ends were trimmed by 4 bases and 6 bases, with 7 bases remaining between them. The CDR3 is CASSSIPNEQFF. The CDR3 DNA reads as TGTGCCAGCAGCTCAATTCCCAATGAGCAGTTCTTC.

The rearrangement uses TRBV18 and TRBJ2-3, with 8 bases matching TRBD1. J was trimmed by 6 bases and V by 6 bases; bases with no gene match: 5. Germline lookup yields CDR1 KGHSH and CDR2 LQKENI. The CDR3 extends over 13 amino acids. The CDR3: CASSRTGPDTQYF. In nucleotides, the CDR3 is TGTGCCAGCTCGCGGACAGGGCCGGATACGCAGTATTTT.

This rearrangement joins TRBV5-8 to TRBJ2-2; D might be TRBD2 (5 bases). The CDR3 length is 14 residues. The ends were cut back, 0 bases at V and 6 bases at J, with 9 bases in the middle. Germline-derived CDR1 and CDR2 are SGHTS and YDEGEE. The CDR3 DNA reads as TGTGCCAGCAGCTTGGAACGGGGTCCCGGGGAGCTGTTTTTT. It is translated as CASSLERGPGELFF. Variable domain in full (rest from reference TRBV5-8 and TRBJ2-2): EAGVTQSPTHLIKTRGQQATLRCSPISGHTSVYWYQQALGLGLQFLLWYDEGEERNRGNFPPRFSGRQFPNYSSELNVNALELEDSALYLCASSLERGPGELFFGEGSRLTVL.